Each of the 20 T cell receptor beta chains below was sequenced from the same sample in a study of blood T cell repertoires in COVID-19. Libraries were prepared by immunoSEQ multiplex PCR; TCRdb keeps only in-frame clonotypes and omits some of them. The data contain 150,000 to 200,000 clones, approximately 80% of them singletons. Sequencing used peripheral blood. These TCRs come from a woman in her sixties or seventies with COVID-19, enrolled during active disease.

The chain employs TRBV18 and TRBJ2-2; 11 bases align to TRBD1. Unmatched junction bases numbered 2, after V lost 5 bases and J lost 6 bases. The germline V gene encodes CDR1 KGHSH and CDR2 LQKENI. This CDR3 spans 14 amino acids. The CDR3 bases are TGTGCCAGCTCATCGGACAGGGGGCCCGGGGAGCTGTTTTTT. Translating gives CASSSDRGPGELFF.

The gene calls are TRBV7-8 and TRBJ2-1, with D perhaps matching TRBD1 (5 bases). CDR1 SGHVS and CDR2 FQNEAQ come from the germline V gene. The ends were cut back, 5 bases at V and 8 bases at J, with 10 bases in the middle. The CDR3 is 12 amino acids. CDR3 bases: TGTGCCAGCAGCACAAGGGGCTATGAGCAGTTCTTC. Translated, it gives CASSTRGYEQFF.

The V and J genes are TRBV28 and TRBJ2-2; D not resolved. V was clipped by 7 bases and J by 1 base, with 7 bases between them. The CDR3 length is 13 residues. Germline assignment: CDR1 MDHEN and CDR2 SYDVKM. The CDR3 here is CASMRQNTGELFF. The CDR3 bases are TGTGCCAGCATGAGACAGAACACCGGGGAGCTGTTTTTT.

The chain uses TRBV4-2 and TRBJ2-7, with TRBD1 matching 9 bases. V shed 2 bases and J 0 bases; nucleotides not matched to a gene: 2. The CDR3 sequence is 15 residues long. In germline, CDR1 is LGHNA, CDR2 YNFKEQ. CDR3 DNA sequence: TGTGCCAGCAGCCAAACAGGGGGCTCCTCCTACGAGCAGTACTTC. This encodes CASSQTGGSSYEQYF.

V gene TRBV7-2 combines with J gene TRBJ1-4; D gene ambiguous. The V gene's germline CDR1 is SGHTA and CDR2 FQGNSA. This CDR3 spans 15 amino acids. V lost 2 bases and J lost 8, with 15 bases in between. The CDR3 here is CASSLREGIREKLFF. Here the CDR3 DNA reads TGTGCCAGCAGCTTAAGGGAGGGAATAAGAGAAAAACTGTTTTTT.

The V and J genes are TRBV9 and TRBJ2-4, with TRBD1 identical over 9 bases. Germline loops: CDR1 SGDLS, CDR2 YYNGEE. The CDR3 sequence is 15 residues long. V trimming: 4 bases; J trimming: 6 bases; junction bases outside the gene matches: 8. CDR3 bases: TGTGCCAGCAGCCCCCTGGACAGGGGATCAAACATTCAGTACTTC. As protein: CASSPLDRGSNIQYF.

This clone showed up just once. The J gene is TRBJ1-3, the V gene TRBV6-5, with a weak D call TRBD1 (5 bases). Germline CDR1 MNHEY, CDR2 SVGAGI. Trimming took 6 bases from V and 0 from J, leaving 12 bases between them. The CDR3 is 15 amino acids. For the CDR3, the DNA is TGTGCCAGCAGGGGGGGGAGACCCTCTGGAAACACCATATATTTT. It specifies CASRGGRPSGNTIYF.

The rearrangement uses TRBV30 and TRBJ1-1, with D perhaps matching TRBD1 (5 bases). The V end was cut by 5 bases, the J end by 0 bases, with 13 bases between. CDR1 and CDR2 (germline): GTSNPN, SVGIG (reference sequence). The CDR3 runs 14 residues. CDR3 sequence: CAWGYRTLNTEAFF. The CDR3 nucleotides are TGTGCCTGGGGCTACAGGACGTTGAACACTGAAGCTTTCTTT.

The chain has TRBV20-1 and TRBJ2-7, with D possibly TRBD2 on 6 matching bases. This CDR3 region has 14 residues. Per germline, CDR1 DFQATT and CDR2 SNEGSKA (reference sequence). Trimming removed 3 bases at V and 2 bases at J, with 14 bases between. The CDR3 sequence: CSASPREDPYEQYF. Here the CDR3 DNA reads TGCAGTGCTAGTCCCAGGGAGGATCCCTACGAGCAGTACTTC.

This chain uses TRBV7-8 with TRBJ1-2; D unclear. The length of the CDR3 is 15 residues. Trimming took off 3 bases at V and 4 bases at J, with 15 bases between the two ends. CDR1 and CDR2 (germline): SGHVS, FQNEAQ. The CDR3 reads CASSFGGSRLYGYTF. In DNA form, the CDR3 reads TGTGCCAGCAGCTTTGGAGGAAGCCGGCTCTATGGCTACACCTTC.

The rearrangement links TRBV27 to TRBJ1-2; 8 bases are a match to TRBD1. The length of the CDR3 is 17 residues. Per the germline V gene, CDR1 is MNHEY and CDR2 is SMNVEV (reference sequence). The trim removed 3 bases at V and 1 base at J, leaving 10 bases unmatched. The CDR3 coding sequence is TGTGCCAGCAGTTTTGTTCTCTTGACAGGGGATAACTATGGCTACACCTTC. The encoded protein is CASSFVLLTGDNYGYTF.

This chain links TRBV6-1 with TRBJ2-3, with TRBD2 matching 12 bases. Germline assignment: CDR1 MNHNS and CDR2 SASEGT. The CDR3 is made up of 14 amino acids. The V segment lost 5 bases and the J segment 5 bases; nucleotides outside the gene matches: 2. CDR3 nucleotide sequence: TGTGCCAGCAGTCTAGCGGGGGGGAGAGATACGCAGTATTTT. Its translation is CASSLAGGRDTQYF.

DNA of the CDR3: TGCAGTGTTACAGGGGCCGCCAACTATGGCTACACCTTC. Translated: CSVTGAANYGYTF. The chain joins TRBV29-1 to TRBJ1-2, with TRBD1 matching 7 bases. The CDR3 is 13 residues long. Germline-derived CDR1 and CDR2 are SQVTM and ANQGSEA.

This chain links TRBV19 with TRBJ1-5, with 8 bases identical to TRBD1. The CDR3 is 18 amino acids. Germline V gives CDR1 LNHDA, CDR2 SQIVND (reference sequence). Trimming removed 0 bases from V and 6 bases from J; junction bases left unmatched: 13. The DNA for the CDR3 is TGTGCCAGTAGTATAGACTGGACAGGGCGGGGGATCGGTCAGCCCCAGCATTTT. Amino acids: CASSIDWTGRGIGQPQHF. The complete variable domain, with remaining parts taken from reference TRBV19 and TRBJ1-5, reads DGGITQSPKYLFRKEGQNVTLSCEQNLNHDAMYWYRQDPGQGLRLIYYSQIVNDFQKGDIAEGYSVSREKKESFPLTVTSAQKNPTAFYLCASSIDWTGRGIGQPQHFGDGTRLSIL.

CDR3 nucleotide sequence: TGTGCCAGCACATATAGGGACAGGACAACTGAAGCTTTCTTT. Its protein is CASTYRDRTTEAFF. The chain has TRBV7-8 and TRBJ1-1; 8 nucleotides line up with TRBD1. This CDR3 is 14 amino acids long. Germline V gene data show CDR1 as SGHVS and CDR2 as FQNEAQ. J lost 5 bases, V lost 7 bases, and 9 bases had no gene match.

This chain joins TRBV13 and TRBJ1-5, with D tentatively TRBD1 (5 bases). V lost 1 base and J 5 bases, leaving 6 bases between the germline ends. CDR3 length equals 13 residues. Per germline, CDR1 PRHDT and CDR2 FYEKMQ (reference sequence). The CDR3 DNA follows: TGTGCCAGCAGCTTAGCCAGGGATCAGCCCCAGCATTTT. It codes for CASSLARDQPQHF.

The gene calls are TRBV9 and TRBJ2-7, with D perhaps matching TRBD2 (6 bases). Germline V CDR1 and CDR2: SGDLS, YYNGEE. V was cut by 5 bases and J by 6 bases, with 12 bases left in between. This CDR3 is 12 amino acids long. The CDR3 spells CASSRDFSEQYF. CDR3 in DNA: TGTGCCAGCAGTCGGGACTTCTCCGAGCAGTACTTC.

The rearrangement joins TRBV6-5 to TRBJ2-1, with D possibly TRBD2 on 6 matching bases. Germline V lookup: CDR1 MNHEY, CDR2 SVGAGI. The CDR3 runs 14 residues. Between the trimmed V and J ends, which lost 8 bases and 8 bases, there was a span of 19 bases. CDR3 protein: CASRMVAAVDEQFF. DNA for the CDR3: TGTGCCAGCCGGATGGTAGCGGCGGTGGATGAGCAGTTCTTC.

This clone appeared a few times. The chain employs TRBV6-5 and TRBJ1-1, with D perhaps matching TRBD1 (5 bases). This CDR3 comprises 13 residues. Germline CDR1 MNHEY, CDR2 SVGAGI. The V end lost 2 bases, the J end lost 5 bases, and 9 bases lay between the germline ends. The CDR3 coding sequence is TGTGCCAGCAGTTACAGGGGTTTAACTGAAGCTTTCTTT. Translation gives CASSYRGLTEAFF.

The chain carries TRBV30 and TRBJ1-1, with D hard to call. This CDR3 region has 15 residues. V was cut by 1 base and J by 1 base, with 13 bases left in between. CDR1 is GTSNPN, CDR2 SVGIG, per germline (reference sequence). CDR3 in amino acids: CAWSGRSGGNTEAFF. For the CDR3, the DNA is TGTGCCTGGAGTGGGCGGTCTGGTGGGAACACTGAAGCTTTCTTT.